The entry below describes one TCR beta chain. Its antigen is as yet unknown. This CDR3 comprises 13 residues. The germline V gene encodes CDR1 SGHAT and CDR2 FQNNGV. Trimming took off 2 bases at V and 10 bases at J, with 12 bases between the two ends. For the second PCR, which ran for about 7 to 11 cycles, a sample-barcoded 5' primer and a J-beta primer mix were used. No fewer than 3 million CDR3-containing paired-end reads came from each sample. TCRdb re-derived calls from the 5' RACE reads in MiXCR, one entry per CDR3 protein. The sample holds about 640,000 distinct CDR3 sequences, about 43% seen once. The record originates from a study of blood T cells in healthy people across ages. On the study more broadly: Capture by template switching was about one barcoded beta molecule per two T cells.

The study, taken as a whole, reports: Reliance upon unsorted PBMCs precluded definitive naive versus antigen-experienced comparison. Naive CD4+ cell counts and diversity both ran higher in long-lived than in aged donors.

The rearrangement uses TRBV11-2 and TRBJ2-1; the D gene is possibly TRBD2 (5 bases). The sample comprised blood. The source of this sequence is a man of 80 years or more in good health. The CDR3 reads CASSLLWTGEQFF. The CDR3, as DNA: TGTGCCAGCAGCTTACTGTGGACTGGGGAGCAGTTCTTC.